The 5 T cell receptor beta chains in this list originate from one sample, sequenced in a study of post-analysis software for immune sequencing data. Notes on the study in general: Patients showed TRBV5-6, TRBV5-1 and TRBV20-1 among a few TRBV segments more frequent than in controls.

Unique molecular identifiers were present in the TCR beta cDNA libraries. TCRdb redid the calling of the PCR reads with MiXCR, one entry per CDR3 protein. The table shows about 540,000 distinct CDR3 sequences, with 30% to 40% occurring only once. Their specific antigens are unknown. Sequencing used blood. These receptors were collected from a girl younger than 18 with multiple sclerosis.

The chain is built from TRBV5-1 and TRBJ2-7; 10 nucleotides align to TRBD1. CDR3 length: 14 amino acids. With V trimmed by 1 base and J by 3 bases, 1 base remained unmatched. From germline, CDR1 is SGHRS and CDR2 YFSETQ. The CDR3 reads CASSLRTGGYEQYF. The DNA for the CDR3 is TGCGCCAGCAGCTTGAGGACAGGGGGCTACGAGCAGTACTTC.

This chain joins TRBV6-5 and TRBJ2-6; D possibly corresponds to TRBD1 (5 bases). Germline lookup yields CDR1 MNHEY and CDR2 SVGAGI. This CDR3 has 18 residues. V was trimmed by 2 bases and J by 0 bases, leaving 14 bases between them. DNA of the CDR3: TGTGCCAGCAGTTACGAGGCAGGGTTTTCCTCTGGGGCCAACGTCCTGACTTTC. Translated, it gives CASSYEAGFSSGANVLTF.

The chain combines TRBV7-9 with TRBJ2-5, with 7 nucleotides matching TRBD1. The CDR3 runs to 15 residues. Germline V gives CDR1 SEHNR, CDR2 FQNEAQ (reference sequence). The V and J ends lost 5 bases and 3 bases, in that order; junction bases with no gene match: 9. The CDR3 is CASSTWGQPEETQYF. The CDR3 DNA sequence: TGTGCCAGCAGCACCTGGGGACAGCCCGAAGAGACCCAGTACTTC.

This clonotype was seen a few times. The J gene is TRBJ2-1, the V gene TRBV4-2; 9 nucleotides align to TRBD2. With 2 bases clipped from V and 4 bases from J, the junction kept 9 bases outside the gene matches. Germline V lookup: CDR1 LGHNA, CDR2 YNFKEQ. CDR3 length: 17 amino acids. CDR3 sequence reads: CASSQRSGLAGYNEQFF. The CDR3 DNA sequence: TGTGCCAGCAGCCAAAGGAGTGGCCTAGCGGGGTACAATGAGCAGTTCTTC.

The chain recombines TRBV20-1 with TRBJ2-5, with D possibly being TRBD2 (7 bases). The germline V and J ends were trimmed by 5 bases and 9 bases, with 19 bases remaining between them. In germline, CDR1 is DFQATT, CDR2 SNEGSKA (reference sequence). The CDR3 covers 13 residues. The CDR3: CSASDSVRGAQYF. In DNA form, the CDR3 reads TGCAGTGCTTCGGACAGCGTCCGGGGGGCCCAGTACTTC.